The clone carrying this TCR beta chain was seen at least ten times. Its antigen is undetermined. TCRdb re-analysed the RT-PCR reads in MiXCR, keeping a single row per CDR3 protein. The table has about 180,000 distinct CDR3 sequences, around 9% seen once. Trimming stripped 6 bases from V and 5 bases from J, with 11 bases between. Germline-derived CDR1 and CDR2 are SNHLY and FYNNEI. The CDR3 spans 13 residues. The data were obtained in a study of response to subunit inactivated influenza vaccine. Whole-study results and caveats: There was a suggestion from the authors that each seasonal influenza vaccination recruits few new T cells.

The receptor was derived from a man aged 50 to 60 who received an inactivated influenza vaccine. Sequenced material: non-naive T cells sorted from PBMCs, taken on the day of vaccination. The J gene is TRBJ2-1, the V gene TRBV2; D is unclear. CDR3 DNA sequence: TGTGCCAGCAGCGCCTCTAGGGACAATGAGCAGTTCTTC. Amino acids: CASSASRDNEQFF. Full variable domain (outside the CDR3, taken from reference TRBV2 and TRBJ2-1): EPEVTQTPSHQVTQMGQEVILRCVPISNHLYFYWYRQILGQKVEFLVSFYNNEISEKSEIFDDQFSVERPDGSNFTLKIRSTKLEDSAMYFCASSASRDNEQFFGPGTRLTVL.